The 14 T cell receptor beta chains given below trace back to one sample, sequenced in a study of blood T cell repertoires in COVID-19. Produced via immunoSEQ multiplex PCR; TCRdb's table is partial and in-frame only. The sample consists of hundreds of thousands of clones, 70% to 90% of them appearing once. Sequenced input: peripheral blood. Receptor source: a woman aged 50 to 65 who had recovered from COVID-19.

The rearrangement links TRBV19 to TRBJ1-4, with TRBD1 matching 8 bases. CDR3 length equals 14 residues. After removal of 7 bases from V and 6 bases from J, the junction contained 7 bases not matched to a gene. Germline V gives CDR1 LNHDA, CDR2 SQIVND (reference sequence). The CDR3 is CASTRTGPDEKLFF. Here the CDR3 DNA reads TGTGCCAGTACCAGGACAGGGCCGGATGAAAAACTGTTTTTT.

The V call is TRBV12-3 or TRBV12-4, the J call TRBJ2-1; D is uncertain. The CDR3 consists of 12 residues. Between the trimmed V and J ends, which lost 3 bases and 10 bases, there was a span of 10 bases. The chain's CDR3 is CASSFQAGEQFF. The CDR3 nucleotides are TGTGCCAGCAGTTTTCAGGCTGGAGAGCAGTTCTTC.

The chain couples TRBV30 to TRBJ1-1; D unclear. The germline V gene has CDR1 GTSNPN and CDR2 SVGIG (reference sequence). V lost 3 bases to trimming and J lost 1 base, with 9 bases between them. This CDR3 spans 13 amino acids. CDR3 coding DNA: TGTGCCTGGAGCTCAGGTGCGAACACTGAAGCTTTCTTT. It encodes CAWSSGANTEAFF. Based on the CDR3 plus reference TRBV30 and TRBJ1-1, the full variable domain is SQTIHQWPATLVQPVGSPLSLECTVEGTSNPNLYWYRQAAGRGLQLLFYSVGIGQISSEVPQNLSASRPQDRQFILSSKKLLLSDSGFYLCAWSSGANTEAFFGQGTRLTVV.

This clone was seen many times. The chain recombines TRBV19 with TRBJ1-5; D is uncertain. This CDR3 region has 13 residues. CDR1 and CDR2 (germline): LNHDA, SQIVND (reference sequence). V was trimmed by 3 bases and J by 9 bases, leaving 12 bases between them. CDR3 residues: CASSIGVALPQHF. The CDR3 DNA reads as TGTGCCAGTAGTATTGGAGTGGCTCTGCCCCAGCATTTT. Combining the CDR3 with reference TRBV19 and TRBJ1-5 gives the whole variable domain DGGITQSPKYLFRKEGQNVTLSCEQNLNHDAMYWYRQDPGQGLRLIYYSQIVNDFQKGDIAEGYSVSREKKESFPLTVTSAQKNPTAFYLCASSIGVALPQHFGDGTRLSIL.

The J gene is TRBJ2-1, the V gene TRBV19, with D tentatively TRBD1 (5 bases). V was cut by 11 bases and J by 9 bases, with 14 bases left in between. Germline assignment: CDR1 LNHDA and CDR2 SQIVND (reference sequence). This CDR3 is 11 amino acids long. CDR3 sequence: CAVTGHAEQFF. In DNA form, the CDR3 reads TGTGCCGTAACTGGACACGCTGAGCAGTTCTTC.

J is TRBJ1-5 and V is TRBV28; no firm D call. The V end was cut by 6 bases, the J end by 5 bases, with 14 bases between. From germline, CDR1 is MDHEN and CDR2 SYDVKM. CDR3 length: 14 residues. The CDR3 region is CASRRPGGDQPQHF. For the CDR3, the DNA is TGTGCCAGCAGGAGGCCCGGCGGAGATCAGCCCCAGCATTTT.

This chain connects TRBV12-3 or TRBV12-4 to TRBJ2-7, with unresolved D. There are 13 residues in the CDR3. Trimming took 7 bases from V and 2 from J, leaving 12 bases between them. As DNA, the CDR3 is TGTGCCAGCATGGGTGTAGCTGCCTACGAGCAGTACTTC. It codes for CASMGVAAYEQYF.

This chain uses TRBV7-2 with TRBJ1-6; no reliable D call. Per the germline V gene, CDR1 is SGHTA and CDR2 is FQGNSA. V lost 1 base and J lost 8, with 9 bases in between. This CDR3 comprises 14 residues. For the CDR3, the DNA is TGTGCCAGCAGCTTAGGCGTTCGAGATTCACCCCTCCACTTT. This codes for CASSLGVRDSPLHF.

The chain couples TRBV7-2 to TRBJ2-7; 7 bases agree with TRBD2. CDR1 is SGHTA, CDR2 FQGNSA, per germline. CDR3 length: 17 amino acids. The ends lost 1 base at V and 1 base at J; junction bases unmatched: 10. The CDR3 DNA reads TGTGCCAGCAGCTTAGTAGCGAGCGGGGCTTATTCCTACGAGCAGTACTTC. Translated: CASSLVASGAYSYEQYF.

The chain uses TRBV6-5 and TRBJ2-2; TRBD1 is a possible D gene (6 bases). The CDR3 covers 14 residues. Looked up from germline, CDR1 is MNHEY and CDR2 is SVGAGI. Trimming removed 6 bases at V and 5 bases at J, with 13 bases between. The CDR3 sequence: CASSQGWQTGELFF. DNA of the CDR3: TGTGCCAGCAGCCAGGGGTGGCAAACCGGGGAGCTGTTTTTT.

V is TRBV6-6 and J is TRBJ2-7; TRBD1 aligns across 10 bases. In germline, CDR1 is MNHNY, CDR2 SVGAGI (reference sequence). The CDR3 has 17 amino acids. V shed 5 bases, J shed 4 bases, and the junction held 14 bases outside the gene matches. The CDR3 here is CASSPGQGGANLYEQYF. The CDR3 DNA reads as TGTGCCAGCAGTCCAGGACAGGGGGGAGCTAATCTTTACGAGCAGTACTTC.

This chain links TRBV19 with TRBJ1-1; a weak D match, TRBD1 (5 bases). Trimming took 6 bases from V and 1 from J, leaving 12 bases between them. Germline V lookup: CDR1 LNHDA, CDR2 SQIVND (reference sequence). The CDR3 has 14 amino acids. The CDR3: CASSLATANTEAFF. CDR3 nucleotide sequence: TGTGCCAGTAGCCTTGCGACAGCGAACACTGAAGCTTTCTTT.

This clone was counted only a few times. The J gene is TRBJ1-2, the V gene TRBV7-2; D is unclear. CDR1 and CDR2 (germline): SGHTA, FQGNSA. Trimming left V 1 base short and J 3 bases short, with 6 bases between. This CDR3 contains 13 residues. In DNA, the CDR3 is TGTGCCAGCAGCTTAGGACGGGACTATGGCTACACCTTC. Its translation: CASSLGRDYGYTF. The full variable domain, in which reference TRBV7-2 and TRBJ1-2 provide the parts outside the CDR3, is GAGVSQSPSNKVTEKGKDVELRCDPISGHTALYWYRQSLGQGLEFLIYFQGNSAPDKSGLPSDRFSAERTGGSVSTLTIQRTQQEDSAVYLCASSLGRDYGYTFGSGTRLTVV.

J is TRBJ1-5 and V is TRBV5-6; D remains ambiguous. The V gene lost 4 bases and the J gene lost 10 bases, with 9 bases spanning the gap. There are 11 residues in the CDR3. Germline lookup yields CDR1 SGHDT and CDR2 YYEEEE. The CDR3 DNA follows: TGTGCCAGCAGCCGCGGTGGACCCCAGCATTTT. Amino acids: CASSRGGPQHF.